The 31 T cell receptor beta chains below all came from one sample that was sequenced in a study of T cells in Graves' hyperthyroidism and ophthalmopathy. RNA transcripts yielded amplified TCR beta CDR3 regions. Primed by the HTBI set, a first-round RT-PCR was run on the TCR CDR3. TCRdb re-derived calls from the multiplex PCR reads in MiXCR, one entry per CDR3 protein. Of about 52,000 distinct CDR3 sequences listed, 48% are singletons. The material sequenced was blood. The receptors stem from a woman between 45 and 65 years old with Graves' ophthalmopathy.

A word on this clonotype: This may be a read error, as it is one base from a much larger clone. The gene calls are TRBV27 and TRBJ2-7; 7 bases line up with TRBD1. With V trimmed by 5 bases and J by 2 bases, 6 bases remained unmatched. The CDR3 is 14 amino acids. In germline, CDR1 is MNHEY, CDR2 SMNVEV (reference sequence). The CDR3 DNA reads TGTGCCAGCAGTGTGTCTGGGACAGCCTACGAGCAGTACTTC. Translated, it gives CASSVSGTAYEQYF.

This clonotype appeared many times. The chain combines TRBV12-5 with TRBJ1-1; D ambiguous. In germline, CDR1 is LGHNT, CDR2 FRNRAP. V was cut by 1 base and J by 1 base, with 4 bases left in between. The CDR3 is 13 amino acids. For the CDR3, the DNA is TGTGCTAGTGGTTTGGCAGCGAACACTGAAGCTTTCTTT. Translation: CASGLAANTEAFF.

The sample holds many counts of this clonotype. The gene calls are TRBV20-1 and TRBJ2-1; possibly TRBD1 for D (6 bases). Germline values: CDR1 DFQATT, CDR2 SNEGSKA (reference sequence). This CDR3 comprises 14 residues. Trimming removed 1 base at V and 6 bases at J, with 13 bases between. This CDR3 reads CSARGQGFGNEQFF. The CDR3 bases are TGCAGTGCTAGAGGTCAGGGGTTCGGCAATGAGCAGTTCTTC.

By frequency in the sample, this clonotype is medium-sized. V gene TRBV2 combines with J gene TRBJ1-5; possibly TRBD1 for D (6 bases). The CDR3 runs to 13 residues. CDR1 is SNHLY and CDR2 is FYNNEI in the germline V gene. V lost 3 bases, J lost 5 bases, and 8 bases lay in between. The CDR3 sequence is CASSDRGYQPQHF. As DNA, the CDR3 is TGTGCCAGCAGTGACAGGGGATATCAGCCCCAGCATTTT.

J is TRBJ2-7 and V is TRBV7-6; maybe TRBD1 (7 bases). This CDR3 is 15 amino acids long. CDR1 is SGHVS, CDR2 FNYEAQ, per germline. V dropped 1 base and J dropped 6 bases, with 16 bases sitting between them. CDR3 sequence (DNA): TGTGCCAGCAGCTTAGTAGACAGGGAGGCGCGCGAGCAGTACTTC. It codes for CASSLVDREAREQYF.

Remarks on this clonotype: The conserved closing phenylalanine or tryptophan is absent in this CDR3, likely reflecting a read error. The DNA is left out, because the CDR3 cannot be placed on it with certainty; the CDR3 is given as TCRdb lists it. This chain's CDR3 is CASRLWDITGEPFL. This chain links TRBV19 with TRBJ2-2; the table calls TRBD1, which could not be checked here. The CDR3 adds up to 14 amino acids, both ends counted. The germline V gene has CDR1 LNHDA and CDR2 SQIVND (reference sequence).

This clonotype has ten or more counts. The chain carries TRBV7-3 and TRBJ2-1; D is unclear. V was pared by 5 bases and J by 9 bases, with 14 bases between. From germline, CDR1 is SGHTA and CDR2 FQGTGA. The CDR3 loop spans 13 amino acids. The CDR3 DNA follows: TGTGCCAGCAGCCCCCCAGAGCAGAGTGAGCAGTTCTTC. This codes for CASSPPEQSEQFF.

The chain recombines TRBV7-2 with TRBJ2-7; D remains unclear. This CDR3 comprises 15 residues. The germline CDR1 and CDR2 sequences are SGHTA and FQGNSA. Trimming removed 1 base from V and 4 bases from J, with 14 bases in between. The CDR3 sequence: CASSLGGYRAYEQYF. CDR3 sequence (DNA): TGTGCCAGCAGCTTAGGTGGGTACCGGGCGTACGAGCAGTACTTC.

To note about this clonotype: Sequence at one end of the junction differs from germline and may be a read error. The rearrangement joins TRBV9 to TRBJ2-3; D is possibly TRBD2 (5 bases). The CDR3 runs 15 residues. Germline V CDR1 and CDR2: SGDLS, YYNGEE. CDR3 in amino acids: CAGSVGGSATDTQYF. DNA for the CDR3: TGTGCCGGCAGCGTAGGTGGTAGCGCCACAGATACACAGTATTTT.

The gene calls are TRBV7-6 and TRBJ1-5; TRBD1 aligns across 8 bases. Unmatched junction bases numbered 13, after V lost 4 bases and J lost 11 bases. CDR3 size: 15 residues. The germline CDR1 and CDR2 sequences are SGHVS and FNYEAQ. Here the CDR3 DNA reads TGTGCCAGCAGCTCCCGGGACAGGTACCAAGAGACCCAGCATTTT. Amino acid sequence: CASSSRDRYQETQHF.

V is TRBV27 and J is TRBJ1-1, with TRBD1 matching over 11 bases. Germline CDR1 and CDR2: MNHEY and SMNVEV (reference sequence). V gave up 6 bases and J gave up 3 bases; unmatched junction bases: 12. This CDR3 has 17 residues. CDR3 DNA: TGTGCCAGCAGCCCAGAGGGGACAGGGGGTTCGGACACTGAAGCTTTCTTT. Residues: CASSPEGTGGSDTEAFF.

This chain joins TRBV7-2 and TRBJ1-5; tentative D call: TRBD1 (5 bases). V was cut by 0 bases and J by 11 bases, with 17 bases left in between. Germline values: CDR1 SGHTA, CDR2 FQGNSA. The CDR3 is made up of 15 amino acids. CDR3 sequence: CASSLAGAGEETQHF. The CDR3 DNA is TGTGCCAGCAGCTTAGCGGGCGCGGGGGAAGAGACCCAGCATTTT.

J is TRBJ1-2 and V is TRBV2; no firm D call. There are 13 residues in the CDR3. Trimming took 2 bases from V and 4 from J, leaving 8 bases between them. CDR1 and CDR2 (germline): SNHLY, FYNNEI. CDR3 nucleotides: TGTGCCAGCAGTGAAACCGGGTCCTATGGCTACACCTTC. Its translation: CASSETGSYGYTF.

This clonotype was seen repeatedly, ten times or more. CDR3 protein: CSARGTGDSEGYTF. Here the CDR3 DNA reads TGCAGTGCTAGGGGGACAGGGGATTCAGAGGGCTACACCTTC. This chain connects TRBV20-1 to TRBJ1-2, with 10 bases that match TRBD1. This CDR3 is 14 amino acids long. From germline, CDR1 is DFQATT and CDR2 SNEGSKA (reference sequence). V lost 3 bases and J lost 8; bases outside the gene matches: 9.

This clonotype was recorded at least ten times. The chain couples TRBV29-1 to TRBJ2-1, with TRBD2 identical over 7 bases. CDR3 size: 13 residues. V shed 4 bases and J 6 bases; nucleotides not matched to a gene: 6. Per the germline V gene, CDR1 is SQVTM and CDR2 is ANQGSEA. CDR3 in amino acids: CSVGPGLVNEQFF. In nucleotides, the CDR3 is TGCAGCGTTGGTCCAGGACTAGTCAATGAGCAGTTCTTC.

The chain recombines TRBV2 with TRBJ1-1; D remains ambiguous. V was clipped by 0 bases and J by 5 bases, with 7 bases between them. Germline V gives CDR1 SNHLY, CDR2 FYNNEI. This CDR3 is built from 13 residues. The DNA of the CDR3 is TGTGCCAGCAGTGAAGCCTCGGGAACTGAAGCTTTCTTT. Its translation is CASSEASGTEAFF.

This clonotype has ten or more counts. This chain uses TRBV28 with TRBJ1-6; D gene unclear. CDR1 and CDR2 (germline): MDHEN, SYDVKM. Trimming cost V 6 bases and J 6 bases, with 6 bases left between them. This CDR3 is 12 amino acids long. The CDR3 protein is CASRLANSPLHF. The CDR3 DNA reads TGTGCCAGCAGGCTGGCTAATTCACCCCTCCACTTT.

This clonotype was recorded at least ten times. The CDR3 region is CSASEDRVTEAFF. DNA of the CDR3: TGCAGTGCTAGCGAGGACAGGGTCACTGAAGCTTTCTTT. This rearrangement joins TRBV20-1 to TRBJ1-1, with 8 nucleotides matching TRBD1. V lost 3 bases and J lost 4; bases outside the gene matches: 4. CDR3 size: 13 residues. Germline V CDR1 and CDR2: DFQATT, SNEGSKA (reference sequence).

The J gene is TRBJ1-3, the V gene TRBV19; D perhaps matches TRBD1 (6 bases). CDR3 length: 13 amino acids. Germline loops: CDR1 LNHDA, CDR2 SQIVND (reference sequence). Between the trimmed V and J ends, which lost 11 bases and 3 bases, there was a span of 14 bases. This CDR3 is CAGRGGGGNTIYF. The CDR3 DNA is TGTGCCGGCAGAGGGGGGGGTGGAAACACCATATATTTT.

As regards this clonotype: The junction departs from germline at one end; a sequencing error may be responsible. The rearrangement joins TRBV27 to TRBJ1-3, with a weak D call TRBD1 (5 bases). There are 13 residues in the CDR3. Germline loops: CDR1 MNHEY, CDR2 SMNVEV (reference sequence). The CDR3 DNA reads as TGTGCCAGCAGTATTAGGGACGGAAACACCATGTATTTT. Encoded protein: CASSIRDGNTMYF.

This clonotype was found many times. This chain uses TRBV5-8 with TRBJ2-5, with 8 bases identical to TRBD2. Per germline, CDR1 SGHTS and CDR2 YDEGEE. The V segment lost 3 bases and the J segment 2 bases; nucleotides outside the gene matches: 9. This CDR3 has 16 residues. CDR3 nucleotide sequence: TGTGCCAGCAGCTCGAGCGGGAGTGGCGGGCAAGAGACCCAGTACTTC. As protein: CASSSSGSGGQETQYF.

Details on this clonotype: A single base separates this from a much larger clone, so it may be a read error. The CDR3 region has the DNA TGTGCCATCAGTGACCGGAGGGCGGGAGGGCCCAATGAGCAGTTCTTC. It translates to CAISDRRAGGPNEQFF. This chain links TRBV10-3 with TRBJ2-1; 9 bases line up with TRBD2. V lost 3 bases and J lost 6; bases outside the gene matches: 9. Germline V gene lookup returns CDR1 ENHRY and CDR2 SYGVKD. The CDR3 loop spans 16 amino acids.

The chain joins TRBV20-1 to TRBJ1-2, with 8 bases that match TRBD1. Per germline, CDR1 DFQATT and CDR2 SNEGSKA (reference sequence). V was clipped by 5 bases and J by 4 bases; unmatched bases: 6. This CDR3 spans 13 amino acids. In DNA, the CDR3 is TGCAGTGCTCCCGGGACAGGTACCTATGGCTACACCTTC. Translating it yields CSAPGTGTYGYTF.

CDR3 coding DNA: TGCGCCAGCAGGAAGGAGCTAACAACTGAAGCTTTCTTT. Amino acid sequence: CASRKELTTEAFF. The chain couples TRBV10-1 to TRBJ1-1; no clear D. This CDR3 has 13 amino acids. The V end lost 6 bases, the J end lost 5 bases, and 13 bases lay between the germline ends. The germline V gene has CDR1 WNHNN and CDR2 SYGVQD (reference sequence).

This clonotype was picked up many times. The DNA is left out, because the CDR3 cannot be placed on it with certainty; the CDR3 is given as TCRdb lists it. The chain combines TRBV12-3 or TRBV12-4 with TRBJ1-5; the D call of TRBD1 is as the table states it, not checked on the DNA. Including both end residues, the CDR3 is 13 amino acids long. Here the CDR3 reads CASSDRDPLRQHF.

The rearrangement uses TRBV7-9 and TRBJ1-4; 7 nucleotides match TRBD1. Germline values: CDR1 SEHNR, CDR2 FQNEAQ (reference sequence). V lost 3 bases to trimming and J lost 7 bases; unmatched junction nucleotides: 8. CDR3 length: 15 residues. Here the CDR3 DNA reads TGTGCCAGCAGCTTGTCCGGGACAGAGGGTGAAAAACTGTTTTTT. Amino acids: CASSLSGTEGEKLFF.

This clonotype was seen at least ten times. The V and J genes are TRBV7-3 and TRBJ2-1, with TRBD1 matching over 10 bases. Trimming took 5 bases from V and 10 from J; bases not matched to a gene: 5. The CDR3 is made up of 13 amino acids. Germline loops: CDR1 SGHTA, CDR2 FQGTGA. This CDR3 reads CASSPGQGREQFF. The CDR3 DNA reads TGTGCCAGCAGCCCGGGACAGGGGCGGGAGCAGTTCTTC.

This chain uses TRBV10-3 with TRBJ1-2; the D gene is possibly TRBD1 (6 bases). Germline values: CDR1 ENHRY, CDR2 SYGVKD. V was trimmed by 5 bases and J by 4 bases, leaving 11 bases between them. CDR3 length: 13 residues. The CDR3 sequence is CAISRGGSYGYTF. CDR3 in DNA: TGTGCCATCAGTCGGGGGGGCAGCTATGGCTACACCTTC.

This clonotype was counted between two and nine times. The CDR3 DNA follows: TGCGCCAGCAGCTTTGGTTCGGGACAGGGGGGGACTGAAGCTTTCTTT. Amino acids: CASSFGSGQGGTEAFF. The chain recombines TRBV5-1 with TRBJ1-1; 11 bases map to TRBD1. With 2 bases clipped from V and 5 bases from J, the junction kept 8 bases outside the gene matches. CDR3 size: 16 residues. The germline gives CDR1 SGHRS, CDR2 YFSETQ.

Of note for this clonotype: Without the conserved terminal phenylalanine or tryptophan, this CDR3 likely stems from a read error. This rearrangement joins TRBV5-1 to TRBJ2-7; D gene unclear. The CDR3 sequence is 10 residues long. The germline V gene encodes CDR1 SGHRS and CDR2 YFSETQ. V was shortened by 4 bases and J by 5 bases, with 4 bases between the two germline ends. The CDR3 nucleotides are TGCGCCAGCAGCGTGAACGAGCAGTACCTC. This translates into CASSVNEQYL.

Many counts were recorded for this clonotype. The chain has TRBV4-3 and TRBJ2-7; D may be TRBD2 (6 bases). The ends were cut back, 0 bases at V and 2 bases at J, with 8 bases in the middle. The CDR3 is 14 amino acids. From germline, CDR1 is LGHNA and CDR2 YSLEER. As DNA, the CDR3 is TGCGCCAGCAGCCAAGACAGGGAGGCCTACGAGCAGTACTTC. Encoded protein: CASSQDREAYEQYF.